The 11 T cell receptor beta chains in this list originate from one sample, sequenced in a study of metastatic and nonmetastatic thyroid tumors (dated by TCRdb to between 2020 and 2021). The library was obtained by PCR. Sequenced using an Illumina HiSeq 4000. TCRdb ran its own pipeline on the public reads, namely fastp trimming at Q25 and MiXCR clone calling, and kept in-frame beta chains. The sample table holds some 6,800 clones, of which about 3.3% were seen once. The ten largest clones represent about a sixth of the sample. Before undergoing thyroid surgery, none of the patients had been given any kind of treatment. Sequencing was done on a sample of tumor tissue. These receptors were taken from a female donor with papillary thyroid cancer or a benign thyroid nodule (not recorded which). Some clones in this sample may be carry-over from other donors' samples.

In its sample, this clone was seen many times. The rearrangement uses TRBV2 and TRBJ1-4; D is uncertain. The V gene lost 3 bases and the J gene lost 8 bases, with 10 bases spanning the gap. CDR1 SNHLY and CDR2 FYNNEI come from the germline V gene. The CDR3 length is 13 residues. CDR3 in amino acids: CASSEGIGEKLFF. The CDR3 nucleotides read TGTGCCAGCAGTGAGGGGATCGGGGAAAAACTGTTTTTT.

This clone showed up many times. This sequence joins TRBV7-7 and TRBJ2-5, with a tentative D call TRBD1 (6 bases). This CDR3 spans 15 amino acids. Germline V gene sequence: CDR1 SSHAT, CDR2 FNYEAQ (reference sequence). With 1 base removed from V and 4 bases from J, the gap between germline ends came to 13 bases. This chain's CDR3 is CASSLGVGRGETQYF. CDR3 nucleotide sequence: TGTGCCAGCAGCTTAGGGGTAGGCAGGGGAGAGACCCAGTACTTC.

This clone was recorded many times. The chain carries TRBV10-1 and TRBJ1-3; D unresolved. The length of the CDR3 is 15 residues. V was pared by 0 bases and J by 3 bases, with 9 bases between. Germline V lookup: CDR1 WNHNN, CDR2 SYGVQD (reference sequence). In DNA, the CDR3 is TGCGCCAGCAGTGAGTCAGTCACTCGTGGAAACACCATATATTTT. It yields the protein CASSESVTRGNTIYF.

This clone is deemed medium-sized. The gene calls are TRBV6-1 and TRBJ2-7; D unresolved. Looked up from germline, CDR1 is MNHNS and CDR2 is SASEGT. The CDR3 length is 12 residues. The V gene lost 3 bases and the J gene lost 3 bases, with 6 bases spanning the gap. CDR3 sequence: CASSDANYEQYF. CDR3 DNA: TGTGCCAGCAGTGATGCCAACTACGAGCAGTACTTC.

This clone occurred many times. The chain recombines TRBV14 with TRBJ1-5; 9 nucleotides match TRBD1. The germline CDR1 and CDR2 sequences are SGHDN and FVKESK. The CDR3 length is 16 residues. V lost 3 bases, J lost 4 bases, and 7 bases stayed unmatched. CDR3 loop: CASSHTDRGANQPQHF. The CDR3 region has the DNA TGTGCCAGCAGCCATACAGACAGGGGGGCAAATCAGCCCCAGCATTTT.

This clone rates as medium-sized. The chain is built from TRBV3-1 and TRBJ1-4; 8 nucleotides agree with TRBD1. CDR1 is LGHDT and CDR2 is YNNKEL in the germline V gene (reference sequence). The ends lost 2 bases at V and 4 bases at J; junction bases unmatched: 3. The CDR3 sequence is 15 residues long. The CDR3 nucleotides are TGTGCCAGCAGCCAACAGGGGGCAGGTAATGAAAAACTGTTTTTT. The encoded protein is CASSQQGAGNEKLFF.

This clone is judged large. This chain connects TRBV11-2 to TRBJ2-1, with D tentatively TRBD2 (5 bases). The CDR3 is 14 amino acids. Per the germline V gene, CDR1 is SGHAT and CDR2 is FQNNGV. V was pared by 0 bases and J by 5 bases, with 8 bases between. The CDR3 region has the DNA TGTGCCAGCAGCTTAGAACGGGGAAACAATGAGCAGTTCTTC. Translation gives CASSLERGNNEQFF.

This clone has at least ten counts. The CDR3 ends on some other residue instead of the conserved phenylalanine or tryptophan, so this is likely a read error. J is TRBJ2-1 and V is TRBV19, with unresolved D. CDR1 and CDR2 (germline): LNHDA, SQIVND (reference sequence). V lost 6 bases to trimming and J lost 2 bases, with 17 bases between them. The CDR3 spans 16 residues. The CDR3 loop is CASSDRTERAYNEQFV. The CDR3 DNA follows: TGTGCCAGTAGCGATAGGACGGAACGAGCCTACAATGAGCAGTTCGTC.

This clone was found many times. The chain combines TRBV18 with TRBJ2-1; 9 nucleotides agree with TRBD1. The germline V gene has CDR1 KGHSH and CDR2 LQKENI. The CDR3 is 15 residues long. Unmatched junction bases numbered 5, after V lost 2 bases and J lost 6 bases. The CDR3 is CASSPGQGIRNEQFF. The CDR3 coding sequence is TGTGCCAGCTCACCAGGACAGGGGATCCGCAATGAGCAGTTCTTC.

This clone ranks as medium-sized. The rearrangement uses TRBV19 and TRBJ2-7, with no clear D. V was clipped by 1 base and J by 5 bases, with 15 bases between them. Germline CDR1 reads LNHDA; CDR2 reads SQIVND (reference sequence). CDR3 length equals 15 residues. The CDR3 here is CASSIGELETHEQYF. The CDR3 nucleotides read TGTGCCAGTAGTATAGGGGAACTGGAGACCCACGAGCAGTACTTC.

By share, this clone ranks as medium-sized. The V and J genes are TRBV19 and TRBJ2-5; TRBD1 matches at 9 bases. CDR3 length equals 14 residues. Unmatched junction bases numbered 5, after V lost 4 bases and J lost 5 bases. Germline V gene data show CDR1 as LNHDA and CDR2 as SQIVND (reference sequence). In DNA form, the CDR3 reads TGTGCCAGTAGTACCGGGACAGGGAGTGAGACCCAGTACTTC. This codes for CASSTGTGSETQYF.